A single sample is the source of the 22 T cell receptor beta chains below, sequenced in a study of T cells in Graves' hyperthyroidism and ophthalmopathy. RNA transcripts provided the source from which TCR beta CDR3 regions were amplified. Researchers ran a first-round RT-PCR on the TCR CDR3 using the HTBI primer set. Each CDR3 protein gets one entry after TCRdb re-called the multiplex PCR reads with MiXCR. The repertoire holds about 300,000 distinct CDR3 sequences, with 20% to 30% as singletons. The specimen sequenced was blood. These receptors all come from a man between 35 and 55 years old with Graves' hyperthyroidism that later progressed to Graves' ophthalmopathy.

Here the CDR3 reads CASSSTGLAGAHEQYF. The CDR3 coding sequence is TGTGCCAGCAGTTCCACGGGACTAGCGGGAGCCCACGAGCAGTACTTC. V and J are TRBV28 and TRBJ2-7; 14 bases are a match to TRBD2. Germline trimming cut 4 bases from V and 5 bases from J; bases unmatched to any gene: 7. Per germline, CDR1 MDHEN and CDR2 SYDVKM. The CDR3 sequence is 16 residues long.

DNA for the CDR3: TGTGCCAGTAGTATAAAGCTCCTTTATCAGCCCCAGCATTTT. It is translated as CASSIKLLYQPQHF. The chain recombines TRBV19 with TRBJ1-5; D is unresolved. There are 14 residues in the CDR3. Trimming pared 2 bases from V and 5 bases from J, leaving 10 bases between. Germline V gives CDR1 LNHDA, CDR2 SQIVND (reference sequence).

This clonotype was detected many times. The chain uses TRBV7-9 and TRBJ2-2, with a weak D call TRBD2 (5 bases). There are 15 residues in the CDR3. Trimming cost V 3 bases and J 1 base, with 9 bases left between them. Germline V gene sequence: CDR1 SEHNR, CDR2 FQNEAQ (reference sequence). CDR3 bases: TGTGCCAGCAGCTTTACCAGCGGGAACACCGGGGAGCTGTTTTTT. It is translated as CASSFTSGNTGELFF. Combining the CDR3 with reference TRBV7-9 and TRBJ2-2 gives the whole variable domain DTGVSQNPRHKITKRGQNVTFRCDPISEHNRLYWYRQTLGQGPEFLTYFQNEAQLEKSRLLSDRFSAERPKGSFSTLEIQRTEQGDSAMYLCASSFTSGNTGELFFGEGSRLTVL.

This clonotype has at least ten counts. The chain carries TRBV24-1 and TRBJ2-7; 7 nucleotides agree with TRBD1. The trim removed 4 bases at V and 1 base at J, leaving 3 bases unmatched. The CDR3 sequence is 14 residues long. The germline V gene encodes CDR1 KGHDR and CDR2 SFDVKD. The CDR3 spells CATSEPGGSYEQYF. CDR3 bases: TGTGCCACCAGTGAGCCAGGGGGTTCCTACGAGCAGTACTTC.

This clonotype appeared many times. V is TRBV11-3 and J is TRBJ1-6; D unclear. CDR1 and CDR2 from the germline V gene are SGHNT and YENEEA. The CDR3 covers 17 residues. V gave up 2 bases and J gave up 6 bases, with 17 bases separating them. The CDR3 reads CASSLLPAGGGNSPLHF. The CDR3 DNA is TGTGCCAGCAGCTTACTACCGGCGGGAGGTGGTAATTCACCCCTCCACTTT.

The chain links TRBV6-1 to TRBJ1-1, with D maybe TRBD1 (5 bases). The CDR3 is 13 amino acids. Between the trimmed V and J ends, which lost 5 bases and 3 bases, there was a span of 10 bases. Germline values: CDR1 MNHNS, CDR2 SASEGT. In DNA form, the CDR3 reads TGTGCCAGCAGTAAGAGAGGGGACACTGAAGCTTTCTTT. Amino acid sequence: CASSKRGDTEAFF.

The V and J genes are TRBV7-3 and TRBJ1-2, with D tentatively TRBD1 (6 bases). Germline assignment: CDR1 SGHTA and CDR2 FQGTGA. Trimming took 5 bases from V and 4 from J, leaving 14 bases between them. This CDR3 is 14 amino acids long. CDR3 in DNA: TGTGCCAGCAGCCCCCAAGGCAGGGGCTATGGCTACACCTTC. Its protein is CASSPQGRGYGYTF.

This chain connects TRBV6-1 to TRBJ2-7; D call uncertain. Germline CDR1 is MNHNS and CDR2 is SASEGT. CDR3 length: 10 amino acids. Trimming cost V 10 bases and J 2 bases, with 6 bases left between them. The CDR3 loop is CATDTYEQYF. In DNA, the CDR3 is TGTGCCACCGACACCTACGAGCAGTACTTC.

V gene TRBV3-1 combines with J gene TRBJ2-2; D uncertain. The CDR3 covers 16 residues. The germline gives CDR1 LGHDT, CDR2 YNNKEL (reference sequence). The germline V and J ends were trimmed by 2 bases and 2 bases, with 12 bases remaining between them. This CDR3 reads CASSQISPVNTGELFF. The CDR3 DNA sequence: TGTGCCAGCAGCCAAATTTCGCCCGTTAACACCGGGGAGCTGTTTTTT.

This chain joins TRBV28 and TRBJ2-7; 9 bases match TRBD1. V lost 6 bases to trimming and J lost 5 bases; unmatched junction nucleotides: 11. This CDR3 has 15 amino acids. Germline V gene lookup returns CDR1 MDHEN and CDR2 SYDVKM. CDR3 amino acids: CASSSFGTGRNEQYF. As DNA, the CDR3 is TGTGCCAGCAGCTCGTTTGGGACAGGGCGAAACGAGCAGTACTTC.

This clonotype was recorded many times. The chain carries TRBV12-3 or TRBV12-4 and TRBJ2-7; D remains ambiguous. The length of the CDR3 is 11 residues. Between the trimmed V and J ends, which lost 4 bases and 5 bases, there was a span of 6 bases. The CDR3, as DNA: TGTGCCAGCAGTTGGACCGACGAGCAGTACTTC. Translating gives CASSWTDEQYF.

The chain combines TRBV24-1 with TRBJ2-7; possibly TRBD1 for D (5 bases). In germline, CDR1 is KGHDR, CDR2 SFDVKD. Trimming shortened V by 2 bases and J by 2 bases, and 9 bases separated the two germline ends. The length of the CDR3 is 14 residues. CDR3 DNA sequence: TGTGCCACCAGTGATTCCCAGGGTGCCTACGAGCAGTACTTC. Translated: CATSDSQGAYEQYF.

This clonotype was seen at least ten times. The genes are TRBV7-2 and TRBJ1-1; D is uncertain. V shed 0 bases and J shed 1 base, with 6 bases lying between them. Germline V gene lookup returns CDR1 SGHTA and CDR2 FQGNSA. The CDR3 runs to 14 residues. The CDR3 spells CASSLAWQNTEAFF. CDR3 sequence (DNA): TGTGCCAGCAGCTTAGCCTGGCAGAACACTGAAGCTTTCTTT.

This clonotype was seen repeatedly, ten times or more. This sequence joins TRBV29-1 and TRBJ1-3; D is uncertain. V was clipped by 6 bases and J by 3 bases, with 6 bases between them. The CDR3 sequence is 11 residues long. The germline gives CDR1 SQVTM, CDR2 ANQGSEA. The CDR3 here is CSVADGNTIYF. CDR3 DNA: TGCAGCGTCGCAGATGGAAACACCATATATTTT.

This clonotype came up many times. The chain couples TRBV19 to TRBJ2-7, with 8 bases lining up with TRBD2. This CDR3 contains 14 residues. From germline, CDR1 is LNHDA and CDR2 SQIVND (reference sequence). V trimming: 5 bases; J trimming: 0 bases; junction bases outside the gene matches: 3. CDR3: CASSSGGISYEQYF. Written as DNA, the CDR3 is TGTGCCAGTAGTTCGGGGGGGATCTCCTACGAGCAGTACTTC.

Ten or more counts support this clonotype. V is TRBV7-8 and J is TRBJ2-7, with 14 bases lining up with TRBD2. CDR3 size: 17 residues. V was pared by 4 bases and J by 3 bases, with 8 bases of the junction left unmatched. Germline CDR1 and CDR2: SGHVS and FQNEAQ. CDR3 nucleotide sequence: TGTGCCAGCAGCTATATCCCCGGGACTAGCGGGAGCTACGAGCAGTACTTC. Translation: CASSYIPGTSGSYEQYF.

This clonotype was recorded many times. V is TRBV24-1 and J is TRBJ1-1, with D perhaps matching TRBD1 (6 bases). The CDR3 extends over 15 amino acids. V was trimmed by 3 bases and J by 6 bases, leaving 16 bases between them. Germline V gene data show CDR1 as KGHDR and CDR2 as SFDVKD. The CDR3 loop is CATSDPKQGTAEAFF. The CDR3, as DNA: TGTGCCACCAGTGATCCAAAACAGGGTACGGCTGAAGCTTTCTTT.

This clonotype has ten or more counts. The J gene is TRBJ2-7, the V gene TRBV12-3 or TRBV12-4; D not resolved. Trimming shortened V by 3 bases and J by 3 bases, and 9 bases separated the two germline ends. This CDR3 contains 13 residues. The DNA of the CDR3 is TGTGCCAGCAGTTTGGTCAATCACTACGAGCAGTACTTC. Translated: CASSLVNHYEQYF.

This clonotype showed up many times. The chain has TRBV7-8 and TRBJ2-7, with 10 bases lining up with TRBD2. V shed 6 bases and J 1 base; nucleotides not matched to a gene: 6. This CDR3 comprises 15 residues. From germline, CDR1 is SGHVS and CDR2 FQNEAQ. Here the CDR3 reads CASSYLAGGSYEQYF. In nucleotides, the CDR3 is TGTGCCAGCAGTTATTTAGCGGGAGGATCCTACGAGCAGTACTTC.

This clonotype occurred many times. The chain recombines TRBV7-2 with TRBJ1-2; 10 bases line up with TRBD1. From germline, CDR1 is SGHTA and CDR2 FQGNSA. This CDR3 contains 14 residues. V lost 4 bases to trimming and J lost 5 bases; unmatched junction nucleotides: 4. The CDR3 reads CASSYRDRGYGYTF. The CDR3 coding sequence is TGTGCCAGCAGCTACCGGGACAGGGGTTATGGCTACACCTTC.

This clonotype was recorded many times. The rearrangement uses TRBV5-4 and TRBJ2-7; tentatively, D is TRBD1 (6 bases). V lost 9 bases, J lost 1 base, and 23 bases lay in between. Germline V gene lookup returns CDR1 SGHNT and CDR2 YYREEE (reference sequence). The CDR3 contains 16 residues. CDR3 protein: CATGRGGQQLSYEQYF. CDR3 DNA sequence: TGTGCCACCGGCCGGGGTGGACAGCAACTATCCTACGAGCAGTACTTC. The full variable domain, with the rest looked up from reference TRBV5-4 and TRBJ2-7, is ETGVTQSPTHLIKTRGQQVTLRCSSQSGHNTVSWYQQALGQGPQFIFQYYREEENGRGNFPPRFSGLQFPNYSSELNVNALELDDSALYLCATGRGGQQLSYEQYFGPGTRLTVT.

This clonotype was seen at least ten times. CDR3 protein: CASSPTELSGNTIYF. CDR3 DNA sequence: TGTGCCAGCAGTCCGACAGAGCTCTCTGGAAACACCATATATTTT. The chain couples TRBV12-3 or TRBV12-4 to TRBJ1-3; D is perhaps TRBD1 (5 bases). This CDR3 is built from 15 residues. The V gene lost 5 bases and the J gene lost 0 bases, with 11 bases spanning the gap.